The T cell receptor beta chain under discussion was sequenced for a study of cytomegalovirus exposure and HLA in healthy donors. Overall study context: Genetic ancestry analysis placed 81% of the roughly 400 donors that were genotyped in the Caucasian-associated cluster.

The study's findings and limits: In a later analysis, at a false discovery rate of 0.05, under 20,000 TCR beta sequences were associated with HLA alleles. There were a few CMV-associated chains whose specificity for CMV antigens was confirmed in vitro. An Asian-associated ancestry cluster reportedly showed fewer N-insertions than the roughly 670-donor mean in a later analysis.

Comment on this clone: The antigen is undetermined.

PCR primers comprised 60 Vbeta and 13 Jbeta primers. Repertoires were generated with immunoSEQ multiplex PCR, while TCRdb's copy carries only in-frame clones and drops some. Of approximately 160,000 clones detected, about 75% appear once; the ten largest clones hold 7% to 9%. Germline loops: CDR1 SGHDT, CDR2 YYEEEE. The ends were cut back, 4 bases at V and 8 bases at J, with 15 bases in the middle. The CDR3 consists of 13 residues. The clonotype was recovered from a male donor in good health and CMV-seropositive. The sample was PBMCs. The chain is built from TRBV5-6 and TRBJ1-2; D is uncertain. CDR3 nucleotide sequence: TGTGCCAGCAGCCGGACCACGACGGGGGGCTACACCTTC. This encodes CASSRTTTGGYTF.